Described below is a single T cell receptor (beta chain) sequence and its context. Its antigen remains unknown. This entry is derived from a study of cytomegalovirus exposure and HLA in healthy donors. Study in general: An analysis done earlier identified 95 million to 140 million unique TCR beta sequences from about 179 million T cells.

Trimming pared 2 bases from V and 1 base from J, leaving 6 bases between. The CDR3 spans 14 residues. Germline assignment: CDR1 SGHTA and CDR2 FQGNSA. In the PCR, 60 Vbeta and 13 Jbeta primers were used. Some clones are missing from TCRdb's copy, which holds only in-frame ones; the method was immunoSEQ multiplex PCR. The table shows about 130,000 clones, with 79% occurring only once. Study-level findings and limits: A later analysis linked roughly 17,000 TCR beta sequences to HLA alleles at 0.05 false discovery rate.

The sequenced material came from PBMCs. This TCR was sampled from a man in his forties or fifties in good health and CMV-seropositive. J is TRBJ2-1 and V is TRBV7-2; tentatively, D is TRBD2 (5 bases). CDR3 loop: CASSLSGSYNEQFF. As DNA, the CDR3 is TGTGCCAGCAGCTTAAGCGGTTCCTACAATGAGCAGTTCTTC.